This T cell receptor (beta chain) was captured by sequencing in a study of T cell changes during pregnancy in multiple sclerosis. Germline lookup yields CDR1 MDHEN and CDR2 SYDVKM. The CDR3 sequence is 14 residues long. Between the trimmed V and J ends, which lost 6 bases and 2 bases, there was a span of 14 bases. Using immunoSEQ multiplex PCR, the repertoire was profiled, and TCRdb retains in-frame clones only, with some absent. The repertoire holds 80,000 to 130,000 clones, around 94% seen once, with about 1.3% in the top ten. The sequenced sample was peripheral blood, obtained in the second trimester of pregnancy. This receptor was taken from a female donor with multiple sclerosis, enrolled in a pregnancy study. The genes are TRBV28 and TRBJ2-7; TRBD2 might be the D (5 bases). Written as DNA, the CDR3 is TGTGCCAGCAGCCAGGCGAGGGCAGCCTACGAGCAGTACTTC. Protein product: CASSQARAAYEQYF. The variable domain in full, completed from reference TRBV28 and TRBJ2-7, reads DVKVTQSSRYLVKRTGEKVFLECVQDMDHENMFWYRQDPGLGLRLIYFSYDVKMKEKGDIPEGYSVSREKKERFSLILESASTNQTSMYLCASSQARAAYEQYFGPGTRLTVT.